This T cell receptor beta chain was documented in a study of blood T cell repertoires in COVID-19. Overall study: From the United States, Italy and Spain came samples of acute and convalescent COVID-19. PBMCs, B-cell-depleted T cells, or T cells were the source of the cDNA or gDNA that made up the material.

In the original analysis: The assay estimated nucleated cells by amplifying reference gene primers. Method: immunoSEQ multiplex PCR; TCRdb's copy keeps in-frame clones and lacks some. For V, J and clone size, that table is used; D and trimming come from the DNA. The repertoire has roughly 190,000 clones, about four fifths of them found once; the top ten carry around 6.9%. This CDR3 is 18 amino acids long. CDR1 and CDR2 (germline): SGHVS, FNYEAQ. J lost 8 bases, V lost 0 bases, and 11 bases had no gene match. This clone was observed a handful of times. The TCR sequence derives from a man aged 60 to 69 with acute or convalescent COVID-19. The chain links TRBV7-6 to TRBJ1-6; 9 nucleotides agree with TRBD1. Source material: peripheral blood. CDR3 DNA sequence: TGTGCCAGCAGCTTAGCTCCCGTGTCGACAGGGGGAGATTCACCCCTCCACTTT. Protein sequence: CASSLAPVSTGGDSPLHF.